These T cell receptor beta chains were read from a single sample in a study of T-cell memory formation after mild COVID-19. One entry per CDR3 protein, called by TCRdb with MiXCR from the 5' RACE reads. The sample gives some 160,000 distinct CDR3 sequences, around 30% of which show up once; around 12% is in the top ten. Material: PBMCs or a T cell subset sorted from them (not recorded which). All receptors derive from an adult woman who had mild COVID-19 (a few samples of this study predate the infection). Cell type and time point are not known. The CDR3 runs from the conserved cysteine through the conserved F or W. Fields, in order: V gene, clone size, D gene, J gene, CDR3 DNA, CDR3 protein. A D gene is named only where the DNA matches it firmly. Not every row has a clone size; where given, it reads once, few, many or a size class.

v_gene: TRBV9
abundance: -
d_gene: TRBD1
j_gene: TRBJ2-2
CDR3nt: TGTGCCAGCAGCGTAGCTCCGGGACAGGGTGAAACCGGGGAGCTGTTTTTT
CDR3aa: CASSVAPGQGETGELFF

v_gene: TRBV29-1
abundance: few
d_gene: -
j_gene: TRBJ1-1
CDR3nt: TGCAGCGCAAGGAGGGGTATCATGAACACTGAAGCTTTCTTT
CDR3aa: CSARRGIMNTEAFF

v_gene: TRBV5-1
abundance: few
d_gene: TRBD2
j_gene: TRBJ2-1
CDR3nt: TGCGCCAGCAGCTTGATCGCGGGGGAGATTCCTGTGTACAATGAGCAGTTCTTC
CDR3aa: CASSLIAGEIPVYNEQFF

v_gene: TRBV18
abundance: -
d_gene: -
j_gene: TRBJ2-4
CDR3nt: TGTGCCAGCTCACCACGGGAGGGGGCTAGAAACATTCAGTACTTC
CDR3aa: CASSPREGARNIQYF

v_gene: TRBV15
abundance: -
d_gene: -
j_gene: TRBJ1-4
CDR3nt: TGTGCCACCAGCAAGAGGGAAAAACTGTTTTTT
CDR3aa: CATSKREKLFF

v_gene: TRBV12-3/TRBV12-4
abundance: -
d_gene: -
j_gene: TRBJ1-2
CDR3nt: TGTGCCAGCACCTTAAGGGGTGACGGCTACACCTTC
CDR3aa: CASTLRGDGYTF

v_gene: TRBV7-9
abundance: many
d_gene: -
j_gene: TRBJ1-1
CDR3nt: TGTGCCAGCAGGGATGCGGACAGAACAGCTTTCTTT
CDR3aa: CASRDADRTAFF

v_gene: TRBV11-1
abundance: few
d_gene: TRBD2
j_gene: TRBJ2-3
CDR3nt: TGTGCCAGCAGCTTACTAAGACTAGCCTTGATTGAAGATACGCAGTATTTT
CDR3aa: CASSLLRLALIEDTQYF

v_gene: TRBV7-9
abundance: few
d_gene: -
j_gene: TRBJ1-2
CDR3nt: TGTGCCAGCAGCTTAGGCTCCTCCACAGGCTATGGCTACACCTTC
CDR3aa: CASSLGSSTGYGYTF

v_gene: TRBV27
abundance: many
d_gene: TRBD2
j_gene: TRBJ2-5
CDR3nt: TGTGCCAGCAGCACGACTAGCGGGAGCTTATTTCCAGAGACCCAGTACTTC
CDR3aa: CASSTTSGSLFPETQYF

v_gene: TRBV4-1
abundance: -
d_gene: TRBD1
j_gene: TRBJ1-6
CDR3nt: TGCGCCAGCAGCCAAGCCGGGACAGGGGTATCACCCCTCCACTTT
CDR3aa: CASSQAGTGVSPLHF

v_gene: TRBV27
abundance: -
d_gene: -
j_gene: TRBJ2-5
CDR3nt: TGTGCCAGCAGTTATGGCCTAGGGGCTGAGACCCAGTACTTC
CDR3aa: CASSYGLGAETQYF

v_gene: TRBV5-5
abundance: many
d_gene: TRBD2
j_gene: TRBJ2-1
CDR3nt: TGTGCCAGCAGCGCAACTAGCGGGGCCTACAATGAGCAGTTCTTC
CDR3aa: CASSATSGAYNEQFF

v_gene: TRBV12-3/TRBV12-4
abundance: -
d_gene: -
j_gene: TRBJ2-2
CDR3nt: TGTGCCAGCAGTTTAGTCAGTGCGAACACCGGGGAGCTGTTTTTT
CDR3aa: CASSLVSANTGELFF

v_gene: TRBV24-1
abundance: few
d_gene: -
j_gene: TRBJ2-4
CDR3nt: TGTGCCACCAGTGATACGCACATTCAGTACTTC
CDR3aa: CATSDTHIQYF

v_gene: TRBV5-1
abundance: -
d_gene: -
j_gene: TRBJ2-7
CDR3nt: TGCGCCAGCAGCTCGCAGGACTACGAGCAGTACTTC
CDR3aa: CASSSQDYEQYF

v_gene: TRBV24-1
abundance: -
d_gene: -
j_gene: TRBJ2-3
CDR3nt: TGTGCCACCAGTGATTTGCCGACAGATACGCAGTATTTT
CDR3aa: CATSDLPTDTQYF

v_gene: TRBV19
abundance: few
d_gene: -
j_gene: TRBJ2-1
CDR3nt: TGTGCCAGTAGTAGACAGAGCAATGAGCAGTTCTTC
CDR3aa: CASSRQSNEQFF

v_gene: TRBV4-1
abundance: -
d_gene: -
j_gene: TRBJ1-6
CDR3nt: TGCGCCAGCAGCCAAGGGCTTTCACCCCTCCACTTT
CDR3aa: CASSQGLSPLHF

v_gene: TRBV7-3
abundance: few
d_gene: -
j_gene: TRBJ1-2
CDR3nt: TGTGCCAGCAGCTTAAACGGAAGGGGTGGCTACACCTTC
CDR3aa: CASSLNGRGGYTF

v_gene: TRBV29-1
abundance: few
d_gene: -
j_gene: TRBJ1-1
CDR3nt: TGCAGCGTTTCCCGGATGGGGAACACTGAAGCTTTCTTT
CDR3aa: CSVSRMGNTEAFF

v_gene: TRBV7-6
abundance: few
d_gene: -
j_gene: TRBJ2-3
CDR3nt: TGTGCCAGCAGCCCGCGGACGGCTAGCACAGATACGCAGTATTTT
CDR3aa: CASSPRTASTDTQYF

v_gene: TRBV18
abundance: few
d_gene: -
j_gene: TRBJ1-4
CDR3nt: TGTGCCAGCTCACCCCAAAGGAATGAAAAACTGTTTTTT
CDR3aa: CASSPQRNEKLFF

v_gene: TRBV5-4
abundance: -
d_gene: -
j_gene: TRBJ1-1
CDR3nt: TGTGCCAGCAGCGCCCGCGACACTGAAGCTTTCTTT
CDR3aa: CASSARDTEAFF

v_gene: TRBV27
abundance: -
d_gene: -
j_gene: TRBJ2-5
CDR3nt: TGTGCCAGCAGTTATACAGGGCCCTCGGGTCGGACCCAGTACTTC
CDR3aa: CASSYTGPSGRTQYF

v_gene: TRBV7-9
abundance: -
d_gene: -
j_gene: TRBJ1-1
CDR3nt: TGTGCCAGCAGCTTTACACAGACAACTGAAGCTTTCTTT
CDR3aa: CASSFTQTTEAFF

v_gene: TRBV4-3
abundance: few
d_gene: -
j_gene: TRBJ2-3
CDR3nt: TGCGCCAGCAGCCGGGAACTCACAGATACGCAGTATTTT
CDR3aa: CASSRELTDTQYF

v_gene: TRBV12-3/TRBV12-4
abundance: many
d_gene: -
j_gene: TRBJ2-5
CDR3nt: TGTGCTAGCAGCTTGGACAGTCAAGAGACCCAGTACTTC
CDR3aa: CASSLDSQETQYF

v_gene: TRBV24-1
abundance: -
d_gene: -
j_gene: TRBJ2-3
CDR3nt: TGTGCCACCAGTGACCTAGAACTAGGGGGCACAGATACGCAGTATTTT
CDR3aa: CATSDLELGGTDTQYF

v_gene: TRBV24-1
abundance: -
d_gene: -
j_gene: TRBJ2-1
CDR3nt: TGTGCCACCAGTGACCCCGACAGGGAGGCGAGTGAGCAGTTCTTC
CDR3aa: CATSDPDREASEQFF

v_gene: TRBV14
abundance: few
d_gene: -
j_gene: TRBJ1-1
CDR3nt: TGTGCCAGCAGCCAGTTAGTTGGAGACAGGAACACTGAAGCTTTCTTT
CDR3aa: CASSQLVGDRNTEAFF

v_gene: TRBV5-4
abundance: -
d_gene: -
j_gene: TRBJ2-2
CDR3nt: TGTGCCAGCAGCTTGGACACCGGGGAGCTGTTTTTT
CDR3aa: CASSLDTGELFF

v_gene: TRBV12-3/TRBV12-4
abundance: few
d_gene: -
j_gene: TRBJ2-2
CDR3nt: TGTGCCAGCAGCTACGACACCGGGGAGCTGTTTTTT
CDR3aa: CASSYDTGELFF

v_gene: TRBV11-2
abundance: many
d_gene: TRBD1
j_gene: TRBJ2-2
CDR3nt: TGTGCCAGCAGTTCCTCACAGGGGTGGGAGCTGTTTTTT
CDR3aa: CASSSSQGWELFF

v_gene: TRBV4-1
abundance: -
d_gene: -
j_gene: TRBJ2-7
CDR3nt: TGCGCCAGCAGCCAAGATCCGACCGATCAGACCTACGAGCAGTACTTC
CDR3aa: CASSQDPTDQTYEQYF

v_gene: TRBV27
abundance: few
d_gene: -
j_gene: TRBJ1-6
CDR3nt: TGTGCCAGCAGTTCACAGGGTTCACCCCTCCACTTT
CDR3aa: CASSSQGSPLHF

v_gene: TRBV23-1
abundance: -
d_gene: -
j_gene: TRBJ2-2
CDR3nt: TGCGCCAGCAATCCCCACTTGATAGACCTCAACACCGGGGAGCTGTTTTTT
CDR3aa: CASNPHLIDLNTGELFF

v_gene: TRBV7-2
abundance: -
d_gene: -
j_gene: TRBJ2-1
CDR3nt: TGTGCCAGCAGCCCGTATGGTAACAATGAGCAGTTCTTC
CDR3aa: CASSPYGNNEQFF

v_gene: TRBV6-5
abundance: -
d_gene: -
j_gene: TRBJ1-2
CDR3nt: TGTGCCAGCAGTTCCCAGGGCGGCTACACCTTC
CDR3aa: CASSSQGGYTF